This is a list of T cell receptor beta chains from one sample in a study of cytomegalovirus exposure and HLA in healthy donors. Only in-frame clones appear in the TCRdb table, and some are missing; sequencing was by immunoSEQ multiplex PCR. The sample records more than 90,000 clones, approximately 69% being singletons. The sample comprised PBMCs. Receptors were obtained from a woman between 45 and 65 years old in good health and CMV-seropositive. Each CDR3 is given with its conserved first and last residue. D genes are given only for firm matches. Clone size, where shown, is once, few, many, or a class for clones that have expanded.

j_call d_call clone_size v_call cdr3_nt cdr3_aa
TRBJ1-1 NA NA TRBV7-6 TGTGCCAGCAGCTTAGAAGTCGGGACAGAAGCTTTCTTT CASSLEVGTEAFF
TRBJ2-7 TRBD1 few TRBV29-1 TGCAGCGTTGGGACAGGGGGAGGTGAGCAGTACTTC CSVGTGGGEQYF
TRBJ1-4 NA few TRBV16 TGTGCCAGCAGCCTTCCCGCCGGTGGAGGAGAAAAACTGTTTTTT CASSLPAGGGEKLFF
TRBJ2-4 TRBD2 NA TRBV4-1 TGCGCCAGCAGCCAAGAATACGGAAGCGGGGGGCCCGTCATTCAGTACTTC CASSQEYGSGGPVIQYF
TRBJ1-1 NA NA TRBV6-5 TGTGCCAGCTCCCTCCGGGGCGGGATTGAAGCTTTCTTT CASSLRGGIEAFF
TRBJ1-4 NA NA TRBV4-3 TGCGCCAGCAGCCAAGATCTCGTTTCGAACTTAAATGAAAAACTGTTTTTT CASSQDLVSNLNEKLFF
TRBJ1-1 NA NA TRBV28 TGTGCCAGCAGGAGAAACACTGAAGCTTTCTTT CASRRNTEAFF
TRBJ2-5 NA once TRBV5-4 TGTGCCAGCAGGGGGGACATGGGAACACTACAAGAGACCCAGTACTTC CASRGDMGTLQETQYF
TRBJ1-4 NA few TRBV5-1 TGCGCCAGCAGCTTCGACAGTGGAAATGAAAAACTGTTTTTT CASSFDSGNEKLFF
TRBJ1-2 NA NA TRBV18 TGTGCCAGCTCACCAAAAAGACAGTTGGGGTCGGACTATGGCTACACCTTC CASSPKRQLGSDYGYTF
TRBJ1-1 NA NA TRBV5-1 TGCGCCAGCAGCTTGGAATTTAGGGGCAACACTGAAGCTTTCTTT CASSLEFRGNTEAFF
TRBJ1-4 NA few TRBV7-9 TGTGCCAGCAGCTTTACAGGGAAGTCTAATGAAAAACTGTTTTTT CASSFTGKSNEKLFF
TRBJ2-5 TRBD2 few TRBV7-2 TGTGCCAGCAGCCGCAATCTAGCGGGGCAAGAGACCCAGTACTTC CASSRNLAGQETQYF
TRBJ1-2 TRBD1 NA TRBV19 TGTGCCAGTAGTATATCTGCTATTGGGACAGGGGTCGGCTACACCTTC CASSISAIGTGVGYTF
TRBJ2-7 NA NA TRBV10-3 TGTGCCTCAGGGTCCGCAGAGCAAACGTCGGAGCAGTACTTC CASGSAEQTSEQYF
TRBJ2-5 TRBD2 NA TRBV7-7 TGTGCCAGCAGCTTGGGGTCGGGGGGGGGAGAGACCCAGTACTTC CASSLGSGGGETQYF
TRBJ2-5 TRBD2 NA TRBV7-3 TGTGCCAGCAGCTTATGGCGTAGCGGGAGTGTTGAGACCCAGTACTTC CASSLWRSGSVETQYF
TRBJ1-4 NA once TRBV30 TGTGCCTGGAGGGGGCCACTCTATAATGAAAAACTGTTTTTT CAWRGPLYNEKLFF
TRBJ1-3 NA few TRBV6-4 TGTGCCAGCAGTGCAGGGGCTGGAAACACCATATATTTT CASSAGAGNTIYF
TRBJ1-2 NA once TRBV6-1 TGTGCCAGCAGTGGACAGGTTTATGGCTACACCTTC CASSGQVYGYTF
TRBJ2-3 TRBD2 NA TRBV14 TGTGCCAGCAGCCATCCCCCGGGAGGGTCATCAGATACGCAGTATTTT CASSHPPGGSSDTQYF
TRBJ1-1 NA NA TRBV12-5 TGTGCTAGTGGTTTGGGGGGGGGCGCGTCGGGCACTGAAGCTTTCTTT CASGLGGGASGTEAFF
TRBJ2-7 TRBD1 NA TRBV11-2 TGTGCCAGCTCTCGGACAGGGACTCCATACGAGCAGTACTTC CASSRTGTPYEQYF